This is a list of T cell receptor beta chains from one sample in a study of liver allograft versus peripheral blood T cells. TCRdb processed the reads anew with MiXCR; each CDR3 protein has one entry. The sample lists several thousand distinct CDR3 sequences; 15% were seen once. All receptors come from a human patient who had a liver transplant. The T cells may partly be graft donor cells. CDR3s include the opening cysteine and the closing phenylalanine or tryptophan. D genes are given only for firm matches. Clone size is given for some rows only: seen once, a few or many times, or a class if the clone is expanded.

>TRBV18|medium-sized|TRBJ1-4|-
CASSPYEKLFF
TGTGCCAGCTCACCATACGAAAAACTGTTTTTT
>TRBV6-5|many|TRBJ1-4|-
CASSRGATNEKLFF
TGTGCCAGCAGCCGGGGTGCAACTAATGAAAAACTGTTTTTT
>TRBV27|many|TRBJ2-7|-
CASSWAGSPYEQYF
TGTGCCAGCAGTTGGGCGGGGTCTCCCTACGAGCAGTACTTC
>TRBV12-3/TRBV12-4|medium-sized|TRBJ1-6|-
CASSPGFSYNSPLHF
TGTGCCAGCAGCCCAGGATTCTCCTATAATTCACCCCTCCACTTT
>TRBV12-3/TRBV12-4|-|TRBJ1-6|TRBD1
CASSGTGNSPLHF
TGTGCCAGCAGCGGGACAGGCAATTCACCCCTCCACTTT
>TRBV27|many|TRBJ2-1|TRBD1
CASIPRRDSSENEQFF
TGTGCCAGCATTCCCCGCCGGGACAGTTCCGAGAATGAGCAGTTCTTC
>TRBV20-1|-|TRBJ1-4|TRBD1
CSARGQGFTNEKLFF
TGCAGTGCTAGGGGACAGGGCTTCACTAATGAAAAACTGTTTTTT
>TRBV6-1|medium-sized|TRBJ1-1|-
CASTVSQTNTEAFF
TGTGCCAGCACTGTATCGCAGACGAACACTGAAGCTTTCTTT
>TRBV9|medium-sized|TRBJ1-2|-
CASSPSPHRRGGYTF
TGTGCCAGCAGCCCTAGCCCTCATCGCCGTGGTGGCTACACCTTC
>TRBV29-1|medium-sized|TRBJ1-1|-
CSAAQGTNTEAFF
TGCAGCGCCGCCCAGGGGACGAACACTGAAGCTTTCTTT
>TRBV7-2|medium-sized|TRBJ2-1|-
CASSRLPTSSEQFF
TGTGCCAGCAGCCGACTCCCTACGAGCTCTGAGCAGTTCTTC
>TRBV7-2|few|TRBJ1-1|-
CASRTQPSAEAFF
TGTGCCAGCAGGACACAGCCGTCGGCTGAAGCTTTCTTT
>TRBV6-2/TRBV6-3|medium-sized|TRBJ1-3|-
CASIRGGSGNTIYF
TGTGCCAGCATCCGGGGAGGCAGTGGAAACACCATATATTTT
>TRBV5-1|-|TRBJ1-5|-
CASSLEGSNQPQHF
TGCGCCAGCAGCTTGGAAGGCAGCAATCAGCCCCAGCATTTT
>TRBV7-9|-|TRBJ2-7|-
CASSLGGSEGEQYF
TGTGCCAGCAGCTTAGGGGGGTCGGAGGGGGAGCAGTACTTC
>TRBV30|-|TRBJ2-7|-
CAWSDTFYEQYF
TGTGCCTGGAGTGACACTTTCTACGAGCAGTACTTC
>TRBV20-1|few|TRBJ2-7|-
CSASPPDPYEQYF
TGCAGTGCTAGTCCGCCAGATCCATACGAGCAGTACTTC
>TRBV27|few|TRBJ2-3|-
CASSLLQSDTQYF
TGTGCCAGCAGTTTATTACAGTCAGATACGCAGTATTTT
>TRBV7-9|many|TRBJ2-1|TRBD2
CASSPWTSGGSRNEQFF
TGTGCCAGCAGCCCATGGACTAGCGGGGGGTCCAGGAATGAGCAGTTCTTC
>TRBV6-5|medium-sized|TRBJ1-6|-
CASSPRQGGNSPLHF
TGTGCCAGCTCTCCGAGGCAGGGAGGTAATTCACCCCTCCACTTT
>TRBV3-1|-|TRBJ2-2|-
CASSQRGNTGELFF
TGTGCCAGCAGCCAGCGGGGGAACACCGGGGAGCTGTTTTTT
>TRBV20-1|few|TRBJ1-1|-
CSASPEGLAFF
TGCAGTGCTTCCCCCGAGGGGCTGGCTTTCTTT
>TRBV9|medium-sized|TRBJ2-2|TRBD2
CASSAGAGVQGGELFF
TGTGCCAGCAGCGCAGGAGCGGGAGTGCAGGGCGGGGAGCTGTTTTTT
>TRBV6-5|many|TRBJ2-7|-
CASSYSYGYEQYF
TGTGCCAGCAGTTACTCGTACGGCTACGAGCAGTACTTC
>TRBV28|medium-sized|TRBJ1-3|-
CASSLSPPTSGNTIYF
TGTGCCAGCAGTTTATCCCCACCTACCTCTGGAAACACCATATATTTT
>TRBV15|-|TRBJ2-3|TRBD2
CATSRGTSGSTDTQYF
TGTGCCACCAGCAGAGGAACTAGCGGTAGCACAGATACGCAGTATTTT
>TRBV19|medium-sized|TRBJ2-2|-
CASSAILGATGELFF
TGTGCCAGTAGTGCGATACTGGGTGCCACCGGGGAGCTGTTTTTT
>TRBV5-6|-|TRBJ1-3|-
CASSLFFGRENTIYF
TGTGCCAGCAGCTTGTTTTTTGGGAGGGAAAACACCATATATTTT
>TRBV6-1|many|TRBJ2-7|TRBD2
CASSEGLAGAYEQYF
TGTGCCAGCAGTGAGGGACTAGCGGGAGCCTACGAGCAGTACTTC
>TRBV5-4|-|TRBJ1-1|TRBD1
CASSPLQGANTEAFF
TGTGCCAGCAGCCCCCTTCAGGGGGCGAACACTGAAGCTTTCTTT
>TRBV6-2/TRBV6-3|-|TRBJ1-5|-
CASKRTPWNQGDQPQHF
TGTGCCAGCAAAAGAACCCCCTGGAACCAGGGCGATCAGCCCCAGCATTTT
>TRBV30|-|TRBJ2-5|-
CAANTRGTAQETQYF
TGTGCCGCCAACACCCGGGGGACAGCGCAAGAGACCCAGTACTTC
>TRBV6-2/TRBV6-3|many|TRBJ1-2|-
CASSSFSGGATLYGYTF
TGTGCCAGCAGTTCCTTTTCTGGAGGAGCCACCCTCTATGGCTACACCTTC
>TRBV29-1|medium-sized|TRBJ2-7|TRBD2
CSVSLTSGFYEQYF
TGCAGCGTTAGCCTGACTAGCGGGTTCTACGAGCAGTACTTC
>TRBV6-5|medium-sized|TRBJ1-5|-
CASSTDGDSNQPQHF
TGTGCCAGCAGCACCGACGGGGATAGCAATCAGCCCCAGCATTTT
>TRBV11-2|-|TRBJ1-3|-
CASSQIGVGNTIYF
TGTGCCAGCAGCCAAATTGGGGTGGGAAACACCATATATTTT
>TRBV5-4|few|TRBJ2-5|-
CASSPPRGSQETQYF
TGTGCCAGCAGCCCTCCCAGGGGATCCCAAGAGACCCAGTACTTC
>TRBV7-2|medium-sized|TRBJ2-7|-
CASSLEPGAYEQYF
TGTGCCAGCAGCTTAGAGCCCGGAGCCTACGAGCAGTACTTC
>TRBV11-2|few|TRBJ2-1|-
CASSSKATFLSYNEQFF
TGTGCCAGCAGCTCGAAAGCGACTTTCCTCTCCTACAATGAGCAGTTCTTC
>TRBV30|-|TRBJ2-7|-
CAWSVLHEQYF
TGTGCCTGGAGTGTTCTCCACGAGCAGTACTTC
>TRBV7-2|many|TRBJ2-3|-
CASSLVVGDGTQYF
TGTGCCAGCAGCTTAGTGGTAGGGGACGGTACGCAGTATTTT
>TRBV19|medium-sized|TRBJ2-2|-
CASSIDLTGELFF
TGTGCCAGTAGTATAGACCTCACCGGGGAGCTGTTTTTT
>TRBV5-4|few|TRBJ2-1|TRBD1
CASSSDRGPRNEQFF
TGTGCCAGCAGCTCCGACAGGGGGCCGCGAAATGAGCAGTTCTTC
>TRBV28|medium-sized|TRBJ1-2|TRBD1
CASSLTGQGFNGYTF
TGTGCCAGCAGTTTGACGGGACAGGGGTTTAATGGCTACACCTTC
>TRBV12-3/TRBV12-4|many|TRBJ2-6|-
CASGLDREGSGANVLTF
TGTGCCAGCGGGTTAGACAGGGAGGGCTCTGGGGCCAACGTCCTGACTTTC
>TRBV11-3|-|TRBJ2-7|TRBD2
CASSFGLDYEQYF
TGTGCCAGCAGTTTTGGACTAGACTACGAGCAGTACTTC
>TRBV6-1|medium-sized|TRBJ2-4|-
CASSGGPGDPVGIQYF
TGTGCCAGCAGTGGAGGGCCAGGGGATCCCGTGGGCATTCAGTACTTC
>TRBV5-6|many|TRBJ2-4|-
CASSSGAVLAKNIQYF
TGTGCCAGCAGCTCGGGGGCGGTGTTAGCCAAAAACATTCAGTACTTC
>TRBV20-1|few|TRBJ2-5|TRBD2
CSARTLPGLAGETQYF
TGCAGTGCTAGAACTTTGCCGGGACTAGCGGGAGAGACCCAGTACTTC
>TRBV19|many|TRBJ1-1|-
CASTSGRWTAFF
TGTGCCAGTACCTCGGGACGGTGGACGGCTTTCTTT
>TRBV9|few|TRBJ2-3|-
CASSVEDDTDTQYF
TGTGCCAGCAGCGTAGAGGACGACACAGATACGCAGTATTTT